The clone carrying this TCR beta chain has only a few counts. Only in-frame clones appear in the TCRdb table, and some are missing; sequencing was by immunoSEQ multiplex PCR. The table includes about 130,000 clones, around three quarters detected once. This specimen comes from a study of cytotoxic CD8 clonotypes in ibrutinib-treated CLL. The CDR3 spans 11 residues. Germline CDR1 reads MDHEN; CDR2 reads SYDVKM. Trimming removed 6 bases from V and 12 bases from J, with 12 bases in between. The genes are TRBV28 and TRBJ2-1; no reliable D call. This TCR came from a human donor with chronic lymphocytic leukemia. The input for sequencing was PBMCs, taken after 12 months of ibrutinib treatment. CDR3: CASSPFSGQFF. In DNA, the CDR3 is TGTGCCAGCAGCCCCTTCTCTGGGCAGTTCTTC.